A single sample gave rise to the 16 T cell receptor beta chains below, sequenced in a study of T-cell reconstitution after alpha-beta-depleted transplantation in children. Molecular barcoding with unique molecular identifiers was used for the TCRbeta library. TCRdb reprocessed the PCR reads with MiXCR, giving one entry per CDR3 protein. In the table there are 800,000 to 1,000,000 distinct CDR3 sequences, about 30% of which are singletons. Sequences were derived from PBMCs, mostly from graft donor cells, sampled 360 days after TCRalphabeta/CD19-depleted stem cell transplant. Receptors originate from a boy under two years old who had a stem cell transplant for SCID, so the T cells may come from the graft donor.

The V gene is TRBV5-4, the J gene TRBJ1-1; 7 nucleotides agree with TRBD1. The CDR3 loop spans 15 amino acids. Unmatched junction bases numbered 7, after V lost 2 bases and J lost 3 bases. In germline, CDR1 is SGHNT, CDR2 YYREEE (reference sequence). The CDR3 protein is CASSLEDRSDTEAFF. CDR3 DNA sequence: TGTGCCAGCAGCTTAGAGGACAGGTCGGACACTGAAGCTTTCTTT.

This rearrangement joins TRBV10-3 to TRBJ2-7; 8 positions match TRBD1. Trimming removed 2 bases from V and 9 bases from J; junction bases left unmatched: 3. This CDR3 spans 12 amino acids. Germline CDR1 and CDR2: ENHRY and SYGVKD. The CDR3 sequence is CAISEAGQGQYF. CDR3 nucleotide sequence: TGTGCCATCAGTGAGGCAGGACAGGGGCAGTACTTC.

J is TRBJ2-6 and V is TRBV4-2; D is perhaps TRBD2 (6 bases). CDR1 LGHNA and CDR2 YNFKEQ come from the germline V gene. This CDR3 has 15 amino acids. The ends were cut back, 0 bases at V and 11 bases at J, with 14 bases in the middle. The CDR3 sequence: CASSQDVFREDVLTF. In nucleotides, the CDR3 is TGTGCCAGCAGCCAAGATGTTTTCAGGGAGGACGTCCTGACTTTC.

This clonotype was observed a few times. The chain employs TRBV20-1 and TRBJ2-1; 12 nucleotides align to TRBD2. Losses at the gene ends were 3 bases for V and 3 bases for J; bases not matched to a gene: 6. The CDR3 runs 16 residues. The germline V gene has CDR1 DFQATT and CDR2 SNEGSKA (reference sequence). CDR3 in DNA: TGCAGTGCTAGCACCCTAGCGGGGGGGAGCTACAATGAGCAGTTCTTC. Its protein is CSASTLAGGSYNEQFF.

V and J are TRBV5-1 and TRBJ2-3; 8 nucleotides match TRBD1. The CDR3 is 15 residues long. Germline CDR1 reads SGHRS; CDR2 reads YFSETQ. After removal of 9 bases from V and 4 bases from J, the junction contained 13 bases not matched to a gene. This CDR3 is CATKRTGSESDTQYF. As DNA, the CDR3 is TGCGCCACCAAACGGACAGGGTCGGAATCAGATACGCAGTATTTT.

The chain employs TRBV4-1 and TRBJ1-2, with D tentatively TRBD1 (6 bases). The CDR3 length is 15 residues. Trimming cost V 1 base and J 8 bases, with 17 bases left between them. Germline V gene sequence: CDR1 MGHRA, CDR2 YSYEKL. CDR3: CASSQGSDRLMGYTF. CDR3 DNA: TGCGCCAGCAGCCAAGGTAGCGACAGGCTTATGGGCTACACCTTC.

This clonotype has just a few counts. In DNA form, the CDR3 reads TGCGCCAGCAGCCAATGGGGGGGCAGCTACGAGCAGTACTTC. Its translation is CASSQWGGSYEQYF. The J gene is TRBJ2-7, the V gene TRBV4-1, with D possibly being TRBD2 (7 bases). The CDR3 sequence is 14 residues long. CDR1 and CDR2 (germline): MGHRA, YSYEKL. Trimming removed 2 bases at V and 3 bases at J, with 11 bases between.

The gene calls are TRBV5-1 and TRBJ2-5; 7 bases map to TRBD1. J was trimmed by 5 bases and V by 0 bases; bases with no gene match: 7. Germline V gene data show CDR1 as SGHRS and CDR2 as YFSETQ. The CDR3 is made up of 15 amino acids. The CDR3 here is CASSLVAGGYETQYF. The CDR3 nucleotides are TGCGCCAGCAGCTTGGTCGCAGGGGGTTACGAGACCCAGTACTTC. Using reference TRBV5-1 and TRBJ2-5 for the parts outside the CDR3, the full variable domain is KAGVTQTPRYLIKTRGQQVTLSCSPISGHRSVSWYQQTPGQGLQFLFEYFSETQRNKGNFPGRFSGRQFSNSRSEMNVSTLELGDSALYLCASSLVAGGYETQYFGPGTRLLVL.

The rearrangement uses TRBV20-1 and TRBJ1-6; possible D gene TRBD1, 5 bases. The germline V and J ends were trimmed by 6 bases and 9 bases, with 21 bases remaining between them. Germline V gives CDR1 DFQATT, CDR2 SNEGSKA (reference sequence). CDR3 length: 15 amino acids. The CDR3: CSALMGGPVGSPLHF. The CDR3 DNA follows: TGCAGTGCCTTAATGGGGGGACCGGTGGGTTCACCCCTCCACTTT.

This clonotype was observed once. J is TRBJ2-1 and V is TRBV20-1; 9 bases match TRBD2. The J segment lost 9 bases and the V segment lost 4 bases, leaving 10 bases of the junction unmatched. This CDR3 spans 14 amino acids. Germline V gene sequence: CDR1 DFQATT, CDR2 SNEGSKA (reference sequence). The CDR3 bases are TGCAGTGCTACAGGCCCGGGACTAGCTTTTGAGCAGTTCTTC. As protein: CSATGPGLAFEQFF.

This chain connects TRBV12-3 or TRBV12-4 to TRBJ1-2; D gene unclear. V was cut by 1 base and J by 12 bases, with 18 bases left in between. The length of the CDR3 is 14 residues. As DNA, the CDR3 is TGTGCCAGCAGTTTAGAGGACGGCAAAGGCCGCCACACCTTC. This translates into CASSLEDGKGRHTF.

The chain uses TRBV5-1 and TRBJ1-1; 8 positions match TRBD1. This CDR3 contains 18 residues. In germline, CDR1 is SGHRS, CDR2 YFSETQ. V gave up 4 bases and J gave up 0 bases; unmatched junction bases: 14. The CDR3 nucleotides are TGCGCCAGCAGCCCGACAGGGGCCATCGGTAGGATGAACACTGAAGCTTTCTTT. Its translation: CASSPTGAIGRMNTEAFF. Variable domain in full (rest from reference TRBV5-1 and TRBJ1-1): KAGVTQTPRYLIKTRGQQVTLSCSPISGHRSVSWYQQTPGQGLQFLFEYFSETQRNKGNFPGRFSGRQFSNSRSEMNVSTLELGDSALYLCASSPTGAIGRMNTEAFFGQGTRLTVV.

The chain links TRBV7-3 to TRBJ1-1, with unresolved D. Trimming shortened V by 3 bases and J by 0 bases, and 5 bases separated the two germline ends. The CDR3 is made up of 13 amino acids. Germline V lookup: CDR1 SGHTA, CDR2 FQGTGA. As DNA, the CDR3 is TGTGCCAGCAGCTTCTCCGTGAACACTGAAGCTTTCTTT. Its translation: CASSFSVNTEAFF.

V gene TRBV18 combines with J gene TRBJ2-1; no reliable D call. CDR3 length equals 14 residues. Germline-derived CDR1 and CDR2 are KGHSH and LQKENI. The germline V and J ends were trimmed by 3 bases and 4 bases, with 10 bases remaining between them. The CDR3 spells CASSPKTLYNEQFF. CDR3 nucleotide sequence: TGTGCCAGCTCACCGAAGACCCTATACAATGAGCAGTTCTTC.

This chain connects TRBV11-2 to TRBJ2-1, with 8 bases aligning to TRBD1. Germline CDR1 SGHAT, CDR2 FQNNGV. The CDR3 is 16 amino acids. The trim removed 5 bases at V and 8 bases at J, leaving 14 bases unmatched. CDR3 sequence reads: CASSVTQVQGVDEQFF. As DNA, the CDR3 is TGTGCCAGCAGCGTAACCCAGGTACAGGGGGTCGATGAGCAGTTCTTC.

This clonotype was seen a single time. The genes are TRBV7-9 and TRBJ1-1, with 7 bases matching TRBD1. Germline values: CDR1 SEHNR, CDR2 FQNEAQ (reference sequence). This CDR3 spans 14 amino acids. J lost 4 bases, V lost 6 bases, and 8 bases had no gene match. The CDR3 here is CASRPTGSGTEAFF. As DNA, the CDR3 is TGTGCCAGCAGACCGACAGGGTCGGGCACTGAAGCTTTCTTT.